The 11 T cell receptor beta chains in this list originate from one sample, sequenced in a study of Ad26.COV2.S vaccination and SARS-CoV-2 variants (dated by TCRdb to the early 2020s). Interpreted using the paper, the treatment or condition label stands for: around 19 received Ad26.COV2.S at low or high dose, single or two shots; several received placebo; per-sample allocation not given. For vaccine and placebo recipients, the sequenced repertoires came from samples collected on day 63 after the first injection. The library was built by means of the immunoSEQ multiplex PCR assay. The source is immuneACCESS, and TCRdb retained only in-frame sequences with V and J called. Part of the clones is not carried over; for the studies checked, unresolved V genes explain less than half of this, and the remainder is unexplained. Recorded for this sample are hundreds of thousands of clones; 80% to 90% of them occurred a single time. The ten most abundant clones make up more than 3% of the sample.

Material: peripheral blood, obtained in a trial of Ad26.COV2.S vaccine versus placebo. Source of these receptors: a person between 18 and 65 years old who received the Ad26.COV2.S COVID-19 vaccine or a placebo.

The chain joins TRBV9 to TRBJ2-3; no clear D. Germline lookup yields CDR1 SGDLS and CDR2 YYNGEE. Trimming stripped 0 bases from V and 0 bases from J, with 5 bases between. CDR3 length equals 14 residues. The CDR3 loop reads CASSVAASTDTQYF. The CDR3 DNA reads as TGTGCCAGCAGCGTAGCTGCCAGCACAGATACGCAGTATTTT. Full variable domain (outside the CDR3, taken from reference TRBV9 and TRBJ2-3): DSGVTQTPKHLITATGQRVTLRCSPRSGDLSVYWYQQSLDQGLQFLIQYYNGEERAKGNILERFSAQQFPDLHSELNLSSLELGDSALYFCASSVAASTDTQYFGPGTRLTVL.

This clone was detected a few times. The rearrangement uses TRBV24-1 and TRBJ2-2; unclear D gene. The CDR3 extends over 13 amino acids. Trimming cost V 5 bases and J 4 bases, with 7 bases left between them. Germline loops: CDR1 KGHDR, CDR2 SFDVKD. CDR3 DNA: TGTGCCACCAGTGCTCAGGCCACCGGGGAGCTGTTTTTT. Its protein product is CATSAQATGELFF.

This clone was observed a single time. The CDR3 region has the DNA TGTGCCAGCAGCTTGACTCGTGGGACAGGGTCTCGGTACGAGCAGTACTTC. Translating gives CASSLTRGTGSRYEQYF. The J gene is TRBJ2-7, the V gene TRBV5-8; 9 nucleotides agree with TRBD1. Germline trimming cut 1 base from V and 4 bases from J; bases unmatched to any gene: 12. The CDR3 spans 17 residues. Looked up from germline, CDR1 is SGHTS and CDR2 is YDEGEE. The whole variable domain, filled in from reference TRBV5-8 and TRBJ2-7, reads EAGVTQSPTHLIKTRGQQATLRCSPISGHTSVYWYQQALGLGLQFLLWYDEGEERNRGNFPPRFSGRQFPNYSSELNVNALELEDSALYLCASSLTRGTGSRYEQYFGPGTRLTVT.

Note on this clone: The sample contains more than one DNA sequence encoding this CDR3. The V and J genes are TRBV19 and TRBJ1-2; perhaps TRBD1 as D (6 bases). The CDR3 totals 14 residues. Looked up from germline, CDR1 is LNHDA and CDR2 is SQIVND (reference sequence). V lost 2 bases and J 6 bases, leaving 13 bases between the germline ends. CDR3 DNA sequence: TGTGCCAGTAGTATAAGAGGGCAGGGGAATGGCTACACCTTC. Amino acids: CASSIRGQGNGYTF.

This clone was counted a single time. The chain couples TRBV14 to TRBJ1-2; a possible D gene is TRBD1 (6 bases). V lost 4 bases, J lost 4 bases, and 10 bases lay in between. The CDR3 is 13 amino acids. CDR1 and CDR2 from the germline V gene are SGHDN and FVKESK. Here the CDR3 DNA reads TGTGCCAGCAGCCCGACAGGAATCTATGGCTACACCTTC. This encodes CASSPTGIYGYTF.

This chain uses TRBV2 with TRBJ1-1, with unresolved D. The V end lost 6 bases, the J end lost 4 bases, and 15 bases lay between the germline ends. The CDR3 is 14 amino acids. The germline V gene encodes CDR1 SNHLY and CDR2 FYNNEI. The CDR3 spells CASRSQTQSTEAFF. CDR3 nucleotide sequence: TGTGCCAGCAGGTCTCAAACACAGAGCACTGAAGCTTTCTTT.

J is TRBJ1-4 and V is TRBV7-2; D gene unclear. V dropped 5 bases and J dropped 2 bases, with 12 bases sitting between them. In germline, CDR1 is SGHTA, CDR2 FQGNSA. There are 15 residues in the CDR3. CDR3 nucleotide sequence: TGTGCCAGCAGCAGACTCGGCCGGACTAATGAAAAACTGTTTTTT. Translated, it gives CASSRLGRTNEKLFF. Drawing the rest from reference TRBV7-2 and TRBJ1-4, the complete variable domain is GAGVSQSPSNKVTEKGKDVELRCDPISGHTALYWYRQSLGQGLEFLIYFQGNSAPDKSGLPSDRFSAERTGGSVSTLTIQRTQQEDSAVYLCASSRLGRTNEKLFFGSGTQLSVL.

This chain links TRBV7-6 with TRBJ2-5; tentatively, D is TRBD1 (6 bases). Trimming left V 2 bases short and J 5 bases short, with 9 bases between. Per germline, CDR1 SGHVS and CDR2 FNYEAQ. The CDR3 spans 13 residues. The chain's CDR3 is CASSLWQGETQYF. The CDR3 DNA follows: TGTGCCAGCAGCTTATGGCAGGGGGAGACCCAGTACTTC.

The chain is built from TRBV7-2 and TRBJ2-7; D possibly corresponds to TRBD1 (6 bases). The ends were cut back, 6 bases at V and 2 bases at J, with 14 bases in the middle. Germline values: CDR1 SGHTA, CDR2 FQGNSA. This CDR3 contains 14 residues. The DNA of the CDR3 is TGTGCCAGCAGAAGACAGGTTGGAGCCTACGAGCAGTACTTC. It yields the protein CASRRQVGAYEQYF. Variable domain in full (rest from reference TRBV7-2 and TRBJ2-7): GAGVSQSPSNKVTEKGKDVELRCDPISGHTALYWYRQSLGQGLEFLIYFQGNSAPDKSGLPSDRFSAERTGGSVSTLTIQRTQQEDSAVYLCASRRQVGAYEQYFGPGTRLTVT.

The chain joins TRBV13 to TRBJ2-3; TRBD2 matches 7 bases. Germline trimming cut 5 bases from V and 10 bases from J; bases unmatched to any gene: 12. This CDR3 has 14 residues. Germline CDR1 is PRHDT and CDR2 is FYEKMQ (reference sequence). The CDR3 protein is CASSPRLAPYPQYF. The CDR3 DNA is TGTGCCAGCAGCCCAAGACTAGCCCCTTATCCGCAGTATTTT.

This chain connects TRBV10-3 to TRBJ1-1, with D uncertain. V dropped 11 bases and J dropped 0 bases, with 16 bases sitting between them. The CDR3 consists of 14 residues. CDR1 ENHRY and CDR2 SYGVKD come from the germline V gene. In nucleotides, the CDR3 is TGTGCCTCCCGGGAGACATCGATGAACACTGAAGCTTTCTTT. It is translated as CASRETSMNTEAFF.